This T cell receptor beta chain appears in the sequencing data of a study of graft-versus-host responses after intestinal transplantation listed by TCRdb under 2021. As for the study more broadly: The transplants that recipients got were multivisceral, liver-intestinal, or isolated intestinal. After intestinal transplantation, graft-versus-host and host-versus-graft alloreactive T cell clones in the graft, circulation and bone marrow were tracked using bulk TCR-beta CDR3 sequencing. A peak of at least 4% donor T cells among recipient peripheral blood mononuclear cells was the definition used for donor T cell macrochimerism. To identify alloreactive clones, pre-transplant mixed lymphocyte reaction products were sequenced and compared with unstimulated pre-transplant donor and recipient T cells. Every recipient was given anti-thymocyte globulin induction, then maintenance tacrolimus and steroids for two to three years. Of the roughly 25 intestinal transplant recipients enrolled in the cohort, one of whom was a retransplant, a few patients without pretransplant specimens were excluded. Rather than going through the commercial service, samples from three later patients were sequenced in-house on an Illumina MiSeq and processed with MiXCR.

The CDR3 measures 13 amino acids from cysteine to phenylalanine. Kept here is only the CDR3 DNA, which spans 39 bases and is read in frame from base 1. Trimming removed 4 bases from V and 4 bases from J, leaving 7 bases between the germline ends. The germline V gene gives CDR1 as SGHVS and CDR2 as FQNEAQ. Libraries were prepared through the immunoSEQ multiplex PCR assay. Adaptive Biotechnologies carried out high-throughput TCR-beta CDR3 sequencing of genomic DNA for most patients. The authors' pipeline ran thus. Adaptive's ImmunoSEQ software was the source of the TCR sequencing data for about 18 patients, while three other patients were processed with MiXCR and VDJtools. Because the origin of CDR3 nucleotide sequences shared between donor and recipient could not be assigned, those sequences were removed. To be classed as alloreactive, a clone needed at least 2-fold expansion over unstimulated cells and a minimum CFSE-low frequency of 0.002% (template counts) or 0.001% (read counts). Mappable clones were those detected in sequenced pre-transplant spleen, lymph node, or MLR CFSE-low populations of the donor or recipient. Cumulative frequency of alloreactive clones was calculated as a percentage of all sequences weighted by copy number. Entries here come from immuneACCESS through TCRdb and include only in-frame sequences with V and J called. Some clones fail to appear in such tables; in the studies checked, an unresolved V gene covers under half of the shortfall, and the cause of the remainder is unknown. That table gives V, J and clone size, and the DNA gave D and trimming. In this sample the table shows under 100,000 clones, about 93% of which occur a single time. The ten largest clones represent around 15% of the sample.

As to this clone: Its antigen remains unidentified. Base qualities are not at hand, and no much larger clone is one base apart.

General conclusions and limits of the study: Conclusions were limited by the relatively low number and heterogeneity of intestinal transplant patients. GvH clones were detected in recipient bone marrow, and some appeared earlier in ileal mucosa or blood, consistent with an intestinal mucosal origin. Patients with donor T cell macrochimerism had high GvH to HvG T cell clonal ratios in their allografts. Peak levels of circulating GvH clones were associated with declines in HvG clones early after transplant.

Blood samples were collected up to 4 times in the first month after transplant and then at least monthly when available. The origin of this receptor is a human patient who received an intestinal transplant, so some T cells may come from the graft donor. The sample here was PBMCs, taken about 440 days after intestinal transplant. The chain couples TRBV7-8 to TRBJ2-2; TRBD1 is a possible D gene, resting on 6 matching bases. At the DNA level, the sequence is TGTGCCAGCAGCTCCAGGGGCACCGGGGAGCTGTTTTTT. This yields the protein CASSSRGTGELFF.